This T cell receptor beta chain is drawn from a study of blood T cell repertoires in COVID-19. About the study: Researchers got acute and convalescent COVID-19 samples from the United States, Italy and Spain. PBMCs, B-cell-depleted T cells, or T cells were the source of the cDNA or gDNA that made up the material.

CDR3 length: 16 residues. Germline V gene data show CDR1 as SGHTA and CDR2 as FQGTGA. V lost 0 bases and J 2 bases, leaving 12 bases between the germline ends. In the authors' workflow: Amplification of reference gene primers provided the estimated nucleated cell counts. This table comes from immunoSEQ multiplex PCR, and its TCRdb copy is limited to in-frame clones, with some not included. That table is the source of V, J and clone size, and D and trimming were worked out from the DNA. The sample contains around 250,000 clones, about 82% of which appear only once. The chain couples TRBV7-3 to TRBJ2-3; D might be TRBD1 (6 bases). Input material: peripheral blood. The sequence derives from a man at least 80 years old with acute or convalescent COVID-19. Here the CDR3 DNA reads TGTGCCAGCAGCTTAACTGGGACAACGAACACAGATACGCAGTATTTT. It yields the protein CASSLTGTTNTDTQYF.